The text below deals with one T cell receptor beta chain. Its antigen remains unknown. CDR3 length: 15 residues. V shed 5 bases and J shed 2 bases, with 16 bases lying between them. Germline lookup yields CDR1 SGHTA and CDR2 FQGNSA. The data stem from a study of T cell repertoires in cytomegalovirus infection. Study as a whole: Both a matching HLA type and CMV infection were indicated by public TCR beta signatures. Whole-study findings and limits: Dominant in the ex vivo response were TCR beta clonotypes restricted by HLA-C and specific for CMV.

In TCRdb, the reads were re-called with MiXCR into one record per CDR3 protein. The top ten hold around 9.3% of the sample, which has some 400,000 distinct CDR3 sequences, 15% to 20% seen once. The V call is TRBV7-2, the J call TRBJ2-7; perhaps TRBD2 as D (6 bases). This sequence was found in a human donor in good health (CMV status not recorded). Some clones in this sample may be carry-over from other donors' samples. Sequencing was carried out using PBMCs. CDR3 DNA: TGTGCCAGCAGCCCCTCGGCGGGGCTAACCTACGAGCAGTACTTC. Translated: CASSPSAGLTYEQYF.